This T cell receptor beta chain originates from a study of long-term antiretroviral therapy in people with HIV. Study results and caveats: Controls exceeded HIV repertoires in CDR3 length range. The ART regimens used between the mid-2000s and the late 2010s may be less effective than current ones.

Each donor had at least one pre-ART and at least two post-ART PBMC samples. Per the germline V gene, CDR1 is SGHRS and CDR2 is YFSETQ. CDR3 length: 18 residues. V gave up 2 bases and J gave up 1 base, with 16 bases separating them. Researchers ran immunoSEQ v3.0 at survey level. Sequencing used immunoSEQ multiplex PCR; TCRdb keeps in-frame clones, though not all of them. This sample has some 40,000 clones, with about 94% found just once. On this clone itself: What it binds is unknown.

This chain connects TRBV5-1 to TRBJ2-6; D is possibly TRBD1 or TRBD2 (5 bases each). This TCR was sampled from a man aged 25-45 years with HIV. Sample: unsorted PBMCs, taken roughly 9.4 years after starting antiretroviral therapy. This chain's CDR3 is CASSFTGQGLSGANVLTF. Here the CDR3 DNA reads TGCGCCAGCAGCTTCACGGGGCAGGGTCTGTCTGGGGCCAACGTCCTGACTTTC.